The sequence of this T cell receptor (beta chain) was determined in a study of identical twins. Findings of the study overall: Out-of-frame alpha sequences that twins shared showed excess low generation probability.

Template switching added a universal primer binding site, and final cDNA carried unique molecular identifiers. TCRdb re-analysed the 5' RACE reads in MiXCR, keeping a single row per CDR3 protein. Of fewer than 900,000 distinct CDR3 sequences in the sample, approximately 18% were seen once. This CDR3 is 16 amino acids long. V was trimmed by 1 base and J by 0 bases, leaving 12 bases between them. Germline V gene sequence: CDR1 DFQATT, CDR2 SNEGSKA (reference sequence). Donors were all healthy Caucasians. Concerning this clonotype itself: Its antigen is unknown.

In addition, the sample was reused for a study of T cells expressing NK-cell markers. That study reports: Sequenced donors, eight in total, included seven who were HCMV-seropositive and one who was seronegative.

The sequenced material came from PBMCs. This chain joins TRBV20-1 and TRBJ2-2; D is ambiguous. The clonotype originates from a woman under 30 in good health. CDR3 coding DNA: TGCAGTGCTAGAGTCCCTTGGCAGACGAACACCGGGGAGCTGTTTTTT. Protein sequence: CSARVPWQTNTGELFF.